This is a list of T cell receptor beta chains from one sample in a study of T cell responses to AZD1222 COVID-19 vaccine. The repertoire was sequenced with immunoSEQ multiplex PCR; TCRdb's copy has only in-frame clones and lacks some. This table holds about 140,000 clones, approximately 90% found once. Material: peripheral blood, obtained on day 0 of AZD1222 vaccination. The receptors were gathered from an adult in good health. Each CDR3 is given with its conserved first and last residue. D genes are given only for firm matches. The size of a clone is reported for some rows only, either as once, few or many, or as a class for expanded clones.

clone size,J gene,D gene,V gene,CDR3 protein,CDR3 DNA
.,TRBJ1-5,TRBD1,TRBV28,CASSTGGWNQPQHF,TGTGCCAGCAGTACAGGGGGATGGAATCAGCCCCAGCATTTT
.,TRBJ2-5,.,TRBV28,CASSSPKVYQETQYF,TGTGCCAGCAGTTCCCCGAAGGTATACCAAGAGACCCAGTACTTC
.,TRBJ2-5,TRBD2,TRBV19,CASSTGLVETQYF,TGTGCCAGTAGTACTGGACTAGTTGAGACCCAGTACTTC
.,TRBJ2-1,TRBD2,TRBV19,CASRASGNFNEQFF,TGTGCCAGTAGAGCTAGCGGGAATTTCAATGAGCAGTTCTTC
.,TRBJ1-1,.,TRBV19,CASMRDWDTEAFF,TGTGCCAGTATGAGGGATTGGGACACTGAAGCTTTCTTT
.,TRBJ1-2,.,TRBV6-5,CASSYPGQHNYGYTF,TGTGCCAGCAGTTACCCCGGGCAGCATAACTATGGCTACACCTTC
.,TRBJ2-1,.,TRBV14,CASSRTYEQFF,TGTGCCAGCAGCCGCACCTATGAGCAGTTCTTC
.,TRBJ1-5,.,TRBV7-5,CARSPPGTYSNQPQHF,TGTGCCAGAAGCCCTCCAGGCACCTATAGCAATCAGCCCCAGCATTTT
.,TRBJ2-1,.,TRBV6-2/TRBV6-3,CASSYSRDQFF,TGTGCCAGCAGTTACTCACGGGATCAGTTCTTC
.,TRBJ2-7,TRBD1,TRBV6-5,CASSFPGQAAWLQYF,TGTGCCAGCAGTTTTCCTGGACAGGCCGCCTGGTTGCAGTACTTC
.,TRBJ2-7,TRBD2,TRBV28,CATGSGSGYEQYF,TGTGCCACCGGGAGCGGGAGTGGATACGAGCAGTACTTC
.,TRBJ1-4,.,TRBV6-2/TRBV6-3,CASSIDREKLFF,TGTGCCAGCAGCATCGACAGGGAAAAACTGTTTTTT
.,TRBJ2-7,.,TRBV27,CASSFHPRGSYEQYF,TGTGCCAGCAGTTTCCACCCGAGGGGCTCCTACGAGCAGTACTTC
.,TRBJ1-2,.,TRBV12-5,CASGPPLRESDGYTF,TGTGCTAGTGGTCCCCCCCTCAGGGAGAGCGATGGCTACACCTTC
.,TRBJ2-2,.,TRBV7-9,CASSLSVGELFF,TGTGCCAGCAGCTTATCGGTTGGGGAGCTGTTTTTT
.,TRBJ1-2,.,TRBV19,CASSRSNYGYTF,TGTGCCAGTTCACGGTCTAACTATGGCTACACCTTC
.,TRBJ2-5,.,TRBV28,CASSLGPVGETQYF,TGTGCCAGCAGTTTGGGACCGGTCGGGGAGACCCAGTACTTC
once,TRBJ1-5,.,TRBV18,CASSPPGGSWDQPQHF,TGTGCCAGCTCGCCTCCGGGGGGAAGTTGGGATCAGCCCCAGCATTTT
once,TRBJ1-1,.,TRBV21-1,CASSKGPGLGMNTEAFF,TGTGCCAGCAGCAAGGGTCCGGGACTTGGCATGAACACTGAAGCTTTCTTT
.,TRBJ1-2,.,TRBV5-4,CASVPDGSSRGYTF,TGTGCCAGCGTCCCAGATGGGAGCAGTCGTGGCTACACCTTC
.,TRBJ1-4,.,TRBV28,CASSLRQSYNEKLFF,TGTGCCAGCAGCCTTAGACAGTCGTATAATGAAAAACTGTTTTTT
.,TRBJ1-1,.,TRBV5-1,CASSSRPRVNTEAFF,TGCGCCAGCAGCTCGAGGCCGCGGGTGAACACTGAAGCTTTCTTT
.,TRBJ2-7,TRBD1,TRBV18,CASSPRQGIPSVPYEQYF,TGTGCCAGCTCACCGAGACAGGGTATTCCTTCAGTTCCCTACGAGCAGTACTTC
once,TRBJ2-7,.,TRBV6-2/TRBV6-3,CASSYSMGGASYEQYF,TGTGCCAGCAGTTACTCGATGGGGGGAGCTTCCTACGAGCAGTACTTC
.,TRBJ1-4,TRBD1,TRBV27,CASSLIGTGGAEKLFF,TGTGCCAGCAGTTTAATAGGGACAGGCGGGGCTGAAAAACTGTTTTTT
.,TRBJ1-6,.,TRBV3-1/TRBV3-2,CASSQGRGSPLHF,TGTGCCAGCAGCCAAGGCAGGGGTTCACCCCTCCACTTT
few,TRBJ1-5,.,TRBV30,CAWSGQGNQPQHF,TGTGCCTGGAGTGGACAGGGCAATCAGCCCCAGCATTTT
once,TRBJ1-2,TRBD1,TRBV7-2,CASSTTGGAGYGYTF,TGTGCCAGCAGCACGACAGGGGGCGCAGGCTATGGCTACACCTTC
.,TRBJ2-3,TRBD2,TRBV9,CASSDGLAGNRWDTQYF,TGTGCCAGCAGCGACGGACTAGCGGGTAATAGGTGGGATACGCAGTATTTT
.,TRBJ1-1,TRBD1,TRBV19,CASSIDRGTEAFF,TGTGCCAGTAGTATAGACAGGGGGACTGAAGCTTTCTTT
.,TRBJ2-7,TRBD2,TRBV28,CASSHLNLGGGKPYEQYF,TGTGCCAGCAGTCACTTGAACCTGGGGGGAGGGAAGCCCTACGAGCAGTACTTC
.,TRBJ1-3,.,TRBV30,CAWSFFSGHSGNTIYF,TGTGCCTGGAGTTTTTTCTCCGGCCACTCTGGAAACACCATATATTTT
.,TRBJ2-2,.,TRBV7-2,CASSEGLNTGELFF,TGTGCCAGCAGCGAGGGCCTGAACACCGGGGAGCTGTTTTTT
.,TRBJ2-7,.,TRBV5-1,CASSRTSFPLSSYEQYF,TGCGCCAGCAGCCGCACTAGCTTCCCCCTCAGCTCCTACGAGCAGTACTTC
once,TRBJ1-4,.,TRBV2,CASSEKNLWDDGWVKLFF,TGTGCCAGCAGCGAAAAAAATCTTTGGGATGACGGTTGGGTAAAACTGTTTTTT
.,TRBJ1-5,.,TRBV28,CATSNSGALLARPQHF,TGTGCCACTAGTAACTCAGGGGCCCTATTGGCAAGGCCCCAGCATTTT
.,TRBJ2-3,.,TRBV23-1,CANHRGGRTDTQYF,TGCGCCAACCACAGGGGGGGGAGAACAGATACGCAGTATTTT
.,TRBJ2-2,.,TRBV5-1,CASSFGSVDTGELFF,TGCGCCAGCAGCTTTGGCAGTGTCGACACCGGGGAGCTGTTTTTT
.,TRBJ1-4,.,TRBV5-1,CASSLMGGLNEKLFF,TGCGCCAGCAGCTTGATGGGGGGCCTGAATGAAAAACTGTTTTTT
.,TRBJ2-7,.,TRBV10-3,CAISDASLMSEQYF,TGTGCCATCAGTGATGCGTCGTTAATGAGTGAGCAGTACTTC
.,TRBJ1-1,.,TRBV19,CASSMRVSNTEAFF,TGTGCCAGTAGTATGAGGGTTTCGAACACTGAAGCTTTCTTT
.,TRBJ1-6,.,TRBV2,CASSEDLNSPLHF,TGTGCCAGCAGTGAAGATCTAAATTCACCCCTCCACTTT
.,TRBJ2-2,TRBD1,TRBV29-1,CSVPGQELGELFF,TGCAGCGTACCGGGACAGGAACTAGGGGAGCTGTTTTTT
.,TRBJ2-1,.,TRBV5-1,CASSLEPSRTLNEQFF,TGCGCCAGCAGCCTGGAACCGTCTAGAACTCTCAATGAGCAGTTCTTC